These 13 T cell receptor beta chains came from one sample sequenced in a study of T cell responses to AZD1222 COVID-19 vaccine. Repertoires were generated with immunoSEQ multiplex PCR, while TCRdb's copy carries only in-frame clones and drops some. The sample has more than 150,000 clones; 85% to 95% are singletons. Sample: peripheral blood, taken 28 days after the second AZD1222 dose. The source is an adult who received the AZD1222 COVID-19 vaccine.

V usage is TRBV12-3 or TRBV12-4 and J usage is TRBJ1-6; perhaps TRBD1 as D (5 bases). V was pared by 6 bases and J by 10 bases, with 13 bases between. The CDR3 consists of 13 residues. The CDR3 DNA sequence: TGTGCCAGCAGCTTGGGGCCGAGGTCACCCCTCCACTTT. Translating it yields CASSLGPRSPLHF.

This clone appeared once. The chain links TRBV6-5 to TRBJ2-7; weak D call: TRBD1 (6 bases). CDR1 is MNHEY, CDR2 SVGAGI, per germline. Trimming shortened V by 6 bases and J by 2 bases, and 14 bases separated the two germline ends. The CDR3 consists of 14 residues. CDR3: CASRPQGPTYEQYF. The CDR3 nucleotides are TGTGCCAGCAGGCCACAGGGTCCTACCTACGAGCAGTACTTC.

V gene TRBV30 combines with J gene TRBJ1-1, with a tentative D call TRBD1 (5 bases). There are 14 residues in the CDR3. The V gene lost 3 bases and the J gene lost 6 bases, with 17 bases spanning the gap. Germline V gene lookup returns CDR1 GTSNPN and CDR2 SVGIG (reference sequence). In nucleotides, the CDR3 is TGTGCCTGGAGGGGGGTTGGGCAACGGGCTGAAGCTTTCTTT. It encodes CAWRGVGQRAEAFF.

The genes are TRBV19 and TRBJ1-3; D gene unclear. From germline, CDR1 is LNHDA and CDR2 SQIVND (reference sequence). The CDR3 runs to 14 residues. The ends were cut back, 3 bases at V and 2 bases at J, with 8 bases in the middle. The CDR3 DNA reads TGTGCCAGTAGTATTAAGGCTCCTGGAAACACCATATATTTT. Translating gives CASSIKAPGNTIYF. The variable domain in full, with the rest retrieved from reference TRBV19 and TRBJ1-3, is DGGITQSPKYLFRKEGQNVTLSCEQNLNHDAMYWYRQDPGQGLRLIYYSQIVNDFQKGDIAEGYSVSREKKESFPLTVTSAQKNPTAFYLCASSIKAPGNTIYFGEGSWLTVV.

The V gene is TRBV27, the J gene TRBJ1-1; the D gene is possibly TRBD1 (6 bases). Trimming left V 6 bases short and J 3 bases short, with 14 bases between. CDR3 length: 14 residues. Germline CDR1 is MNHEY and CDR2 is SMNVEV (reference sequence). The CDR3 reads CASRTTGKYTEAFF. The CDR3 nucleotides read TGTGCCAGCAGGACTACAGGGAAGTACACTGAAGCTTTCTTT.

This clone was seen just once. This rearrangement joins TRBV6-5 to TRBJ2-3; 9 bases agree with TRBD2. This CDR3 comprises 15 residues. V dropped 6 bases and J dropped 5; count of bases not matched to a gene: 9. Per the germline V gene, CDR1 is MNHEY and CDR2 is SVGAGI. The CDR3 loop is CASSAGTSYLDTQYF. CDR3 sequence (DNA): TGTGCCAGCAGCGCCGGGACTAGCTACTTAGATACGCAGTATTTT.

The chain is built from TRBV7-8 and TRBJ1-3; no firm D call. V was cut by 1 base and J by 0 bases, with 13 bases left in between. The germline gives CDR1 SGHVS, CDR2 FQNEAQ. The CDR3 length is 17 residues. The CDR3 DNA is TGTGCCAGCAGCTTAGGTGCAGTGCTACGCTCTGGAAACACCATATATTTT. It codes for CASSLGAVLRSGNTIYF.

This clone was recorded a few times. The chain links TRBV7-8 to TRBJ1-1, with D unresolved. The CDR3 runs 12 residues. The germline gives CDR1 SGHVS, CDR2 FQNEAQ. Deletions cut 3 bases from V and 4 bases from J, with 6 bases between. The CDR3 reads CASSFSRTEAFF. The CDR3 nucleotides are TGTGCCAGCAGCTTTTCCCGCACTGAAGCTTTCTTT.

This clone showed up just a few times. DNA of the CDR3: TGCGCCAGCAGCTCTTACCGGGTGAGCTCCTACAATGAGCAGTTCTTC. As protein: CASSSYRVSSYNEQFF. The rearrangement uses TRBV5-1 and TRBJ2-1; D call uncertain. Germline V gene lookup returns CDR1 SGHRS and CDR2 YFSETQ. The CDR3 extends over 16 amino acids. V was pared by 3 bases and J by 0 bases, with 13 bases between.

The chain has TRBV11-1 and TRBJ2-5; 7 positions agree with TRBD2. This CDR3 spans 16 amino acids. Germline-derived CDR1 and CDR2 are SGHAT and FQDESV (reference sequence). The V and J ends lost 5 bases and 5 bases, in that order; junction bases with no gene match: 14. The CDR3 region has the DNA TGTGCCAGCAGCCAAACGACCCGGGACTACAGGGAGACCCAGTACTTC. Its protein product is CASSQTTRDYRETQYF.

The rearrangement joins TRBV18 to TRBJ2-7, with no clear D. Trimming removed 6 bases at V and 0 bases at J, with 9 bases between. CDR3 length: 13 residues. Germline values: CDR1 KGHSH, CDR2 LQKENI. The CDR3 spells CASSSGSSYEQYF. CDR3 nucleotides: TGTGCCAGCTCGTCAGGTAGCTCCTACGAGCAGTACTTC.

This chain uses TRBV30 with TRBJ1-2; 9 positions agree with TRBD1. Germline V gene data show CDR1 as GTSNPN and CDR2 as SVGIG (reference sequence). The CDR3 is 15 residues long. The junction had 5 bases not matched to a gene; V was cut back by 3 bases and J by 0 bases. The chain's CDR3 is CAWRNRGQTNYGYTF. The CDR3 DNA sequence: TGTGCCTGGAGGAACAGGGGGCAAACTAACTATGGCTACACCTTC. Complete variable domain (other parts from reference TRBV30 and TRBJ1-2): SQTIHQWPATLVQPVGSPLSLECTVEGTSNPNLYWYRQAAGRGLQLLFYSVGIGQISSEVPQNLSASRPQDRQFILSSKKLLLSDSGFYLCAWRNRGQTNYGYTFGSGTRLTVV.

This chain joins TRBV5-6 and TRBJ2-1; the D gene is possibly TRBD2 (7 bases). V was trimmed by 0 bases and J by 6 bases, leaving 19 bases between them. The germline V gene has CDR1 SGHDT and CDR2 YYEEEE. CDR3 length equals 17 residues. CDR3 residues: CASSLGSGGVRGNEQFF. The DNA of the CDR3 is TGTGCCAGCAGCTTGGGCTCGGGGGGCGTCCGGGGCAATGAGCAGTTCTTC.